Detailed here is one TCR beta chain. Its cognate antigen is unknown. Repertoires were generated with immunoSEQ multiplex PCR, while TCRdb's copy carries only in-frame clones and drops some. The sample records 55,000 to 90,000 clones, around 70% being singletons. The source of the sample is a study of vaccination effects on CD4 cells after COVID-19. Whole-study context: Sample donation by two convalescent patients took place 16 days and one week before vaccination. Study-level points and caveats: Few convalescent patients were studied, and early post-infection samples were lacking.

The CDR3 extends over 18 amino acids. Trimming left V 1 base short and J 10 bases short, with 23 bases between. Germline V CDR1 and CDR2: MNHEY, SMNVEV (reference sequence). Before sequencing took place, the ViraFEST assay used viral peptide pools to expand antigen-specific CD4+ T cells. At the end of roughly 9 days of culture, CD4+ T cells were isolated. The individual was infected with SARS-CoV-2 between March and December 2020, as confirmed by PCR. After 1.8 million or so PBMC were placed in each well, they were cultured with 10 IU/ml IL-2 and about 10 ug/ml peptides. Negative control cultures were stimulated with an HIV-1 Nef peptide pool.

This clonotype originated in a human donor who had a prior SARS-CoV-2 infection. The chain has TRBV27 and TRBJ1-6; D uncertain. This specimen was CD4+ T cells from PBMCs cultured with HIV peptides, taken before COVID-19 vaccination. Subset meaning: HIV-1 Nef peptide pool negative control/reference culture. CDR3 coding DNA: TGTGCCAGCAGTTTATACGAGGGTGCAGGTTTCATTCCCTCACCCCTCCACTTT. Protein sequence: CASSLYEGAGFIPSPLHF.